This TCR beta chain was captured by sequencing in a study of cytotoxic CD8 clonotypes in ibrutinib-treated CLL. Points on this clone: Its target is unknown.

Trimming pared 3 bases from V and 5 bases from J, leaving 5 bases between. Looked up from germline, CDR1 is GTSNPN and CDR2 is SVGIG (reference sequence). The CDR3 runs 11 residues. The data were produced by immunoSEQ multiplex PCR, yet TCRdb's version contains in-frame clones alone and is incomplete. The repertoire holds 200,000 to 250,000 clones, with 70% as singletons. General study findings and limits: Treatment saw public clonotypes, which were uncommon, either contract or stay stable.

The TCR sequence derives from a human donor with chronic lymphocytic leukemia. The sample was PBMCs, taken after 24 months of ibrutinib treatment. V usage is TRBV30 and J usage is TRBJ2-1, with D uncertain. DNA of the CDR3: TGTGCCTGGAGCAGGAACAATGAGCAGTTCTTC. It codes for CAWSRNNEQFF.